This T cell receptor beta chain was sequenced during a study of identical twins. MiXCR was run by TCRdb on the 5' RACE reads, yielding one entry per CDR3 protein. The data hold hundreds of thousands of distinct CDR3 sequences, with 5.5% to 7% observed a single time. In its sample, this clonotype was seen a few times. This same sample was also taken into another study, of yellow fever vaccine responses in identical twins.

The sequenced sample consisted of memory (CD45RO+) T cells sorted from blood. The source is a woman younger than 35 in good health.

CDR3: CASSPGAGAFNEQFF. In nucleotides, the CDR3 is TGTGCCAGCAGCCCTGGGGCGGGGGCCTTCAATGAGCAGTTCTTC. The rearrangement joins TRBV27 to TRBJ2-1; the D gene is possibly TRBD2 (7 bases). V was clipped by 6 bases and J by 6 bases, with 18 bases between them. This CDR3 comprises 15 residues. The V gene's germline CDR1 is MNHEY and CDR2 SMNVEV (reference sequence).